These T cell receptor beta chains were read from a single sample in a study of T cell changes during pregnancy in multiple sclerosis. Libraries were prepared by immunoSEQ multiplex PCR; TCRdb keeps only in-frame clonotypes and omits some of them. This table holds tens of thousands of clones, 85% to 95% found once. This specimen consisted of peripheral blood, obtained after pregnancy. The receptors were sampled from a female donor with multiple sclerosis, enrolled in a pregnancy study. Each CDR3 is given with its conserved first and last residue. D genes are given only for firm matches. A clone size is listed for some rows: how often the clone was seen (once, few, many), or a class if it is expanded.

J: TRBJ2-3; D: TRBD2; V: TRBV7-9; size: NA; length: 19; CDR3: CASSLLPSGVLRGTDTQYF; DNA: TGTGCCAGCAGCTTACTTCCTAGCGGGGTCCTCCGGGGAACAGATACGCAGTATTTT
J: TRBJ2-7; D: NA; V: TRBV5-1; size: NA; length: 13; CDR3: CASSFTRGYEQYF; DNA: TGCGCCAGCAGCTTCACTCGTGGCTACGAGCAGTACTTC
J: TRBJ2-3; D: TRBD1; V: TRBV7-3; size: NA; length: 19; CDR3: CASSLLDRERYEGPDTQYF; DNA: TGTGCCAGCAGCTTGTTGGACAGGGAAAGGTATGAGGGCCCAGATACGCAGTATTTT
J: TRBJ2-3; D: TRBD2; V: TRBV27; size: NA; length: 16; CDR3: CASSTLAGAARDTQYF; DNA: TGTGCCAGCAGCACTTTAGCGGGGGCCGCGCGGGATACGCAGTATTTT
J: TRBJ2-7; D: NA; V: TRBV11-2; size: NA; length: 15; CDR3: CASSFAPGLGYEQYF; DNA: TGTGCCAGCAGCTTTGCCCCGGGACTTGGGTACGAGCAGTACTTC
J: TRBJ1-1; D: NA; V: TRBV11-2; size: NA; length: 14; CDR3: CASSLERQSTEAFF; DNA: TGTGCCAGCAGCTTGGAGAGACAGAGCACTGAAGCTTTCTTT
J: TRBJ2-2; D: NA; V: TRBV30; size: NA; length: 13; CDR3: CAWSALDTGELFF; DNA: TGTGCCTGGAGTGCTTTAGACACCGGGGAGCTGTTTTTT
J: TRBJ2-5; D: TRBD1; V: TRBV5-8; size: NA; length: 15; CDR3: CASSMGQGGRETQYF; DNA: TGTGCCAGCAGCATGGGACAGGGGGGCCGAGAGACCCAGTACTTC
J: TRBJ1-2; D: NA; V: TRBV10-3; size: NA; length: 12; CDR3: CAIQQGSDGYTF; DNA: TGTGCCATCCAACAGGGTTCGGATGGCTACACCTTC
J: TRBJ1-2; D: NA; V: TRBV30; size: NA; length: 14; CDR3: CAWRWAGRSGGYTF; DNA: TGTGCCTGGAGGTGGGCAGGGAGGTCGGGAGGCTACACCTTC
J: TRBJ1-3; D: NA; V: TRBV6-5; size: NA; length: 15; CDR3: CASSSPAYSGNTIYF; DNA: TGTGCCAGCAGCTCCCCTGCCTACTCTGGAAACACCATATATTTT
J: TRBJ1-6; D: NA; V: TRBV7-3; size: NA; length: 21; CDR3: CASRPGQTDTILVGKDSPLHF; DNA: TGTGCCAGCAGGCCCGGACAGACGGACACAATATTAGTGGGGAAGGATTCACCCCTCCACTTT
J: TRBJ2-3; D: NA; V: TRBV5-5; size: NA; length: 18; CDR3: CASSLLQIRDSSTDTQYF; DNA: TGTGCCAGCAGCTTGCTACAGATCCGAGACAGTAGCACAGATACGCAGTATTTT
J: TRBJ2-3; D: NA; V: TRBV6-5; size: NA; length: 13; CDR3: CASSYVRADTQYF; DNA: TGTGCCAGCAGTTACGTCAGGGCGGATACGCAGTATTTT
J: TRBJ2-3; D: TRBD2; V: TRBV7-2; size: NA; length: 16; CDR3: CASSARTSGTTDTQYF; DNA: TGTGCCAGCAGCGCCCGGACTAGCGGAACCACAGATACGCAGTATTTT
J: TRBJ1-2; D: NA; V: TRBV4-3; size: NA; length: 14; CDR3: CASSQENRVGGYTF; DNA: TGCGCCAGCAGCCAAGAGAACAGGGTTGGAGGCTACACCTTC
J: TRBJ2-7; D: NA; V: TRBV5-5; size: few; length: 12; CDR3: CASSFSGEEQYF; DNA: TGTGCCAGCAGCTTTAGTGGGGAGGAGCAGTACTTC
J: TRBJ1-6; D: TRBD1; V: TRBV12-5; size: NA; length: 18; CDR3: CASGLAPTGAIVRSPLHF; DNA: TGTGCTAGTGGTTTGGCGCCTACAGGGGCTATTGTACGCTCACCCCTCCACTTT
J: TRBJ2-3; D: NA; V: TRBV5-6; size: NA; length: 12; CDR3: CASSFQTDTQYF; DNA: TGTGCCAGCAGTTTCCAGACAGATACGCAGTATTTT
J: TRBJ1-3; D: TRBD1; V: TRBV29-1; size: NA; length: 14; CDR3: CSVTTGINRNTIYF; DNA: TGCAGCGTCACGACAGGGATTAATCGAAACACCATATATTTT
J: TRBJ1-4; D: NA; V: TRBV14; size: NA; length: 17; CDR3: CASSQASINRRNEKLFF; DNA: TGTGCCAGCAGCCAAGCCAGTATCAACCGTCGAAATGAAAAACTGTTTTTT
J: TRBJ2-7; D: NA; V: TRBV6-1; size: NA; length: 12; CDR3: CASHEGVYEQYF; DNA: TGTGCCAGCCATGAGGGGGTCTACGAGCAGTACTTC
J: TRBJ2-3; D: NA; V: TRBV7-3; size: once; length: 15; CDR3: CASSLGSGSTDTQYF; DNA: TGTGCCAGCAGCCTCGGTAGCGGCAGCACAGATACGCAGTATTTT
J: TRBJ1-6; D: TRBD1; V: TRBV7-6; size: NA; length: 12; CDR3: CASSQGDSPLHF; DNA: TGTGCCAGCAGCCAGGGGGATTCACCCCTCCACTTT
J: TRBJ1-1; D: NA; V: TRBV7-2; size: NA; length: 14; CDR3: CASSGQVGGIEAFF; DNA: TGTGCCAGCAGCGGCCAGGTAGGGGGAATTGAAGCTTTCTTT
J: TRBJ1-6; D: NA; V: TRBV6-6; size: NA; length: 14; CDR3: CAIGQTENNSPLHF; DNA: TGTGCCATCGGACAGACTGAGAATAATTCACCCCTCCACTTT
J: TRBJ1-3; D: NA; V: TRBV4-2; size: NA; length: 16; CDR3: CASSLDGGNDEDTIYF; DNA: TGTGCCAGCAGCCTAGATGGAGGGAATGATGAAGACACCATATATTTT
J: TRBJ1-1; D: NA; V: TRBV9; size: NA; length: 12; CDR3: CASSASGIEAFF; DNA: TGTGCCAGCAGCGCGTCGGGGATTGAAGCTTTCTTT
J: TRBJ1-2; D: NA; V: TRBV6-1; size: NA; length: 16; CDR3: CASSEGGSSNSYGYTF; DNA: TGTGCCAGCAGTGAGGGGGGTTCATCGAATAGCTATGGCTACACCTTC
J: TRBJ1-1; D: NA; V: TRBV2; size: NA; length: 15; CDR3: CASSYGQTMNTEAFF; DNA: TGTGCCAGCAGTTACGGACAGACTATGAACACTGAAGCTTTCTTT
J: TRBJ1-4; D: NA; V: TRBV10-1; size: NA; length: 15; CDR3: CASRVRVSANEKLFF; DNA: TGCGCCAGCAGGGTTCGGGTGTCGGCTAATGAAAAACTGTTTTTT
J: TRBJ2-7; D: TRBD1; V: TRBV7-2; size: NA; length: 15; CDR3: CASSPGQGLVYEQYF; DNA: TGTGCCAGCAGCCCGGGACAGGGGTTGGTCTACGAGCAGTACTTC
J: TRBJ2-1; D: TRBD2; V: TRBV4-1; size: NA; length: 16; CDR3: CASSEISGGVQGEQFF; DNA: TGCGCCAGCAGCGAAATTAGCGGGGGGGTTCAGGGTGAGCAGTTCTTC
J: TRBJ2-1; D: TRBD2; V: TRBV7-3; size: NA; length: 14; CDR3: CASSSAGGDNEQFF; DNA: TGTGCCAGCAGCTCCGCGGGGGGGGACAATGAGCAGTTCTTC
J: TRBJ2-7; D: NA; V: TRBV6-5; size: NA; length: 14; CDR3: CASSPPGVSYEQYF; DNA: TGTGCCAGCAGTCCCCCCGGGGTGTCCTACGAGCAGTACTTC
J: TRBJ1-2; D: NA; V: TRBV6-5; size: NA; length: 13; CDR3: CASSLTPVESYTF; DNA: TGTGCCAGCAGTTTAACGCCGGTGGAGAGCTACACCTTC
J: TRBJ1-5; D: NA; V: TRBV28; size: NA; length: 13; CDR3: CASSESFYQPQHF; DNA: TGTGCCAGCAGCGAGTCCTTCTATCAGCCCCAGCATTTT
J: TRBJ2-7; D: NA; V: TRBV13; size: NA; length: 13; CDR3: CASSSGRAYEQYF; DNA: TGTGCCAGCAGCTCGGGCAGGGCCTACGAGCAGTACTTC
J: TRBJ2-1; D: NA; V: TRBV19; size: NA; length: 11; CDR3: CAISSSNEQFF; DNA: TGTGCCATTTCTAGCAGCAATGAGCAGTTCTTC
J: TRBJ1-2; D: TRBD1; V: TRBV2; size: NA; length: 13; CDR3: CASSVDRVRDYTF; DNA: TGTGCCAGCAGTGTCGACAGGGTTAGAGACTACACCTTC
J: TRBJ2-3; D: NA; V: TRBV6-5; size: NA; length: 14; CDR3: CASSSDTYTDTQYF; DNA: TGTGCCAGCAGTTCGGACACGTACACAGATACGCAGTATTTT
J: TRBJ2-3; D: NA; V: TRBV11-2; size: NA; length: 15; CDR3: CASSRRPTGTDTQYF; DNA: TGTGCCAGCAGCCGACGGCCAACAGGGACAGATACGCAGTATTTT
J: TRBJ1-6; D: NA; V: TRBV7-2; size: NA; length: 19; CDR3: CASSFSGQRLSSYNSPLHF; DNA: TGTGCCAGCAGCTTTTCCGGACAGCGCCTTAGCTCCTATAATTCACCCCTCCACTTT
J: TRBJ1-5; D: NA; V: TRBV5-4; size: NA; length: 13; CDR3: CASRSRRNQPQHF; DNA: TGTGCCAGCAGATCGAGGCGCAATCAGCCCCAGCATTTT
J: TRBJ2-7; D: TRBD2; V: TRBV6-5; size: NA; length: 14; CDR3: CASLGAGETYEQYF; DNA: TGTGCCAGCTTGGGCGCGGGGGAAACCTACGAGCAGTACTTC
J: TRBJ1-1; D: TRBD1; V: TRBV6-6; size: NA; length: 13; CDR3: CASTRTGDTEAFF; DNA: TGTGCCAGCACCCGGACAGGGGACACTGAAGCTTTCTTT
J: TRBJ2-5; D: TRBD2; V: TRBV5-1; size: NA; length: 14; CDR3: CASSQGTSWKTQYF; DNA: TGCGCCAGCAGCCAAGGGACTAGCTGGAAGACCCAGTACTTC
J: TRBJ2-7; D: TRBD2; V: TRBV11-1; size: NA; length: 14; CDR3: CASSHRTSGYEQYF; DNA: TGTGCCAGCAGCCATCGGACTAGCGGTTACGAGCAGTACTTC
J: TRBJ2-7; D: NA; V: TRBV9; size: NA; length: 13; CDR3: CASSVSPTYEQYF; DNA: TGTGCCAGCAGCGTAAGCCCTACCTACGAGCAGTACTTC
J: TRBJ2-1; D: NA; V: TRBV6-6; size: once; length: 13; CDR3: CASSYSIGGEQFF; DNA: TGTGCCAGCAGTTACTCGATTGGGGGGGAGCAGTTCTTC
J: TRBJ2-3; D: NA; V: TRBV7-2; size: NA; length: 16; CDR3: CASSQRADLGTDTQYF; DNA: TGTGCCAGCAGCCAGAGGGCCGATCTTGGGACAGATACGCAGTATTTT
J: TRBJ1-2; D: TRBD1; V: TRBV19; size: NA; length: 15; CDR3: CASSTPGTANYGYTF; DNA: TGTGCCAGTAGTACTCCCGGGACAGCTAACTATGGCTACACCTTC
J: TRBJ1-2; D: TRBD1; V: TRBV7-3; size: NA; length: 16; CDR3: CASSLTLRGGQGVYTF; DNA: TGTGCCAGCAGCTTAACGTTACGGGGGGGTCAGGGGGTCTACACCTTC
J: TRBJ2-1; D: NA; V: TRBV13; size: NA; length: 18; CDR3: CASSSRIAAAQGIYEQFF; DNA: TGTGCCAGCAGCTCAAGGATCGCAGCCGCGCAGGGGATCTATGAGCAGTTCTTC
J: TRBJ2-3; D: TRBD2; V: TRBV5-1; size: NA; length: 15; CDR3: CASSSGLADTDTQYF; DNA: TGCGCCAGCAGCTCCGGACTAGCGGACACAGATACGCAGTATTTT